This T cell receptor (beta chain) was recovered during a study of early T cells in non-severe SARS-CoV-2 infection (dated by TCRdb to about 2021). With regard to the full study: Because TCR sequencing was done on bulk RNA from unsorted whole blood, the alpha and beta chains could not be paired. What the authors observed across the whole study: VDJdb matching was skewed toward anti-spike CD8 responses and likely underestimated virus-specific expansions, missing private and CD4 specificities.

A case-control design nested within a healthcare worker cohort in London, UK, was used, with weekly nasopharyngeal swab PCR tests and blood sampling performed. Healthcare workers were recruited during the week of the UK lockdown, between 23 and 31 March 2020, and followed weekly for up to 16 weeks. Notes on this clonotype: Its specific antigen is unknown. Per-base quality was not reported, and no clone a single base away is much larger than it.

Library preparation was by 5' RACE. For sequencing, a NextSeq 500 was employed. Unique molecular identifiers were attached to individual cDNA molecules in the TCR library protocol so that sequencing error and PCR bias could be corrected. Sequencing covered both TCR alpha and beta chains, and within each sample the abundances of alpha and beta sequences were tightly co-correlated. The paper's processing steps were these. Decombinator V4 was used to annotate TCR sequences for V gene, J gene and CDR3. Expanded TCRs were defined as changing significantly between any two time points under a Poisson model with p below 0.0001. TCR abundances were normalised to the total number of TCRs sequenced in each sample and reported as counts per million. TRAV1-2 paired with TRAJ12, TRAJ20 or TRAJ33 defined MAIT TCRs, while TRAV10 paired with TRAJ18 defined iNKT TCRs. VDJdb, accessed 1 November 2021, was searched for CMV, EBV and SARS-CoV-2 annotated TCRs, excluding TCRs annotated for multiple antigens. TCRdb trimmed public reads at Q25 via fastp, called clones via MiXCR and kept in-frame beta chains. Duplicate CDR3 protein sequences are folded into a single record with the most common DNA and genes. The V and J calls shown here were made by TCRdb, not taken from the authors' results. The sample table lists 55,000 to 80,000 distinct CDR3 sequences, about an eighth of them with a count of one. The leading ten clones occupy 5.7% of the sample.

A distance of 17 bases separates the germline ends of V and J, which lose 4 bases and 0 bases respectively. From cysteine to phenylalanine, the CDR3 is 17 amino acids long. The entry retains the CDR3 DNA only, 51 bases that are in frame from base 1. In the germline V gene (reference sequence), CDR1 corresponds to SGHKS and CDR2 to YYEKEE. The sequencing here drew on whole blood, taken at baseline. The sequence was collected from an adult who was a healthcare worker with PCR-confirmed SARS-CoV-2 infection or an uninfected control (not recorded which). The sequence joins TRBV5-5 to TRBJ1-3, with TRBD1 tentatively as D gene (5 bases match). The CDR3 protein sequence reads: CASSLLPGTSSGNTIYF. The sequenced DNA is TGTGCCAGCAGCCTATTACCGGGGACGAGCTCTGGAAACACCATATATTTT.